A single TCR beta chain is shown here with its context. What it binds is not known. This sample was taken from a study of T cell repertoires in cytomegalovirus infection. Across the study: Indications came from public TCR beta signatures; they pointed to CMV infection and to a matching HLA type.

TCRdb analysed the reads with MiXCR anew, one entry per CDR3 protein. This table has around 740,000 distinct CDR3 sequences, approximately 40% appearing once. General study results and limits: Summed frequency of shared TCR beta families picked out CMV carriers who also had the relevant HLA. HLA-C-restricted TCR beta clonotypes specific for CMV led the ex vivo response.

This CDR3 region has 14 residues. V lost 4 bases, J lost 5 bases, and 9 bases stayed unmatched. Germline CDR1 is SGHRS and CDR2 is YFSETQ. The receptor was derived from a human donor in good health (CMV status not recorded). Some clones in this sample may be carry-over from other donors' samples. The chain has TRBV5-1 and TRBJ2-7, with 7 bases fitting TRBD1. Input material: PBMCs. The CDR3 reads CASSPGRGGDEQYF. The CDR3 nucleotides are TGCGCCAGCAGCCCGGGTCGAGGGGGCGACGAGCAGTACTTC.